The 24 T cell receptor beta chains below all came from one sample that was sequenced in a study of control samples from healthy donors and cancer patients. Sequencing was performed with immunoSEQ multiplex PCR; in TCRdb, only in-frame clones are kept and a portion is missing. The table records almost 90,000 clones, over 75% of them present only once. Sequencing input: blood. These receptors originate from a woman aged 40 to 50 in good health.

J is TRBJ2-7 and V is TRBV4-1; the match to TRBD1 covers 10 bases. The germline V gene has CDR1 MGHRA and CDR2 YSYEKL. CDR3 length: 15 amino acids. With 3 bases clipped from V and 2 bases from J, the junction kept 4 bases outside the gene matches. CDR3 loop: CASSQDGTGAYEQYF. The DNA for the CDR3 is TGCGCCAGCAGCCAGGACGGGACAGGGGCCTACGAGCAGTACTTC.

The chain uses TRBV19 and TRBJ2-2; either TRBD1 or TRBD2 may supply D (6 bases each). The CDR3 extends over 15 amino acids. CDR1 LNHDA and CDR2 SQIVND come from the germline V gene (reference sequence). V lost 7 bases to trimming and J lost 0 bases, with 12 bases between them. The CDR3 DNA reads as TGTGCCAGTACCCGTGGGGGGCCGAACACCGGGGAGCTGTTTTTT. Its translation: CASTRGGPNTGELFF.

This rearrangement joins TRBV4-3 to TRBJ1-1; D is ambiguous. The CDR3 contains 16 residues. The germline V gene encodes CDR1 LGHNA and CDR2 YSLEER. The V end lost 1 base, the J end lost 0 bases, and 12 bases lay between the germline ends. The CDR3 loop reads CASSQVWPTLNTEAFF. The CDR3 bases are TGCGCCAGCAGCCAAGTTTGGCCCACCCTGAACACTGAAGCTTTCTTT.

This chain links TRBV6-5 with TRBJ2-7, with a possible D match to TRBD2 (5 bases). The CDR3 is 13 residues long. Germline-derived CDR1 and CDR2 are MNHEY and SVGAGI. The germline V and J ends were trimmed by 4 bases and 7 bases, with 14 bases remaining between them. The CDR3 loop is CASSSRQSGEQYF. As DNA, the CDR3 is TGTGCCAGCAGTTCGAGACAATCGGGGGAGCAGTACTTC.

The genes are TRBV11-3 and TRBJ2-2, with D maybe TRBD2 (5 bases). Germline V gene lookup returns CDR1 SGHNT and CDR2 YENEEA. This CDR3 is 17 amino acids long. V was clipped by 5 bases and J by 4 bases, with 20 bases between them. For the CDR3, the DNA is TGTGCCAGCAGCAATTTAGGAGGCAGACGGGTCACCGGGGAGCTGTTTTTT. Encoded protein: CASSNLGGRRVTGELFF. Complete variable domain (other parts from reference TRBV11-3 and TRBJ2-2): EAGVVQSPRYKIIEKKQPVAFWCNPISGHNTLYWYLQNLGQGPELLIRYENEEAVDDSQLPKDRFSAERLKGVDSTLKIQPAELGDSAVYLCASSNLGGRRVTGELFFGEGSRLTVL.

The rearrangement joins TRBV10-3 to TRBJ1-1; 11 bases fit TRBD1. Trimming cost V 2 bases and J 0 bases; bases outside gene matches: 2. The V gene's germline CDR1 is ENHRY and CDR2 SYGVKD. This CDR3 is built from 16 residues. The CDR3 bases are TGTGCCATCAGTGAGGGACAGGGGGCTATGAACACTGAAGCTTTCTTT. This encodes CAISEGQGAMNTEAFF.

This clone was found once. CDR3 coding DNA: TGTGCCAGCAGCTTCACAGGGGGCGATACCTATGGCTACACCTTC. Translating it yields CASSFTGGDTYGYTF. The rearrangement uses TRBV7-2 and TRBJ1-2, with 9 bases that match TRBD1. Germline CDR1 is SGHTA and CDR2 is FQGNSA. V lost 3 bases and J lost 4; bases outside the gene matches: 6. The CDR3 is 15 residues long.

The CDR3 region has the DNA TGTGCCAGCAGTTACTCCAGCAATCAGCCCCAGCATTTT. Translation gives CASSYSSNQPQHF. The rearrangement links TRBV6-5 to TRBJ1-5; D gene uncertain. CDR1 and CDR2 from the germline V gene are MNHEY and SVGAGI. This CDR3 is 13 amino acids long. The ends were cut back, 0 bases at V and 1 base at J, with 1 base in the middle.

The chain joins TRBV6-6 to TRBJ1-2; a possible D gene is TRBD1 (5 bases). Germline V gene data show CDR1 as MNHNY and CDR2 as SVGAGI (reference sequence). The CDR3 is 12 amino acids. V lost 11 bases and J 6 bases, leaving 16 bases between the germline ends. The CDR3 is CASSQGADGYTF. DNA of the CDR3: TGTGCCTCCTCGCAGGGCGCGGATGGCTACACCTTC.

This clone has a handful of counts. This rearrangement joins TRBV18 to TRBJ1-1, with 9 bases fitting TRBD1. The CDR3 has 14 residues. The V gene end was trimmed by 1 base and the J gene end by 3 bases; junction bases not matched to a gene: 0. CDR1 is KGHSH, CDR2 LQKENI, per germline. CDR3 bases: TGTGCCAGCTCACCACGGGACAGGGACACTGAAGCTTTCTTT. It specifies CASSPRDRDTEAFF.

CDR3 in amino acids: CASSHTSYNEQFF. The CDR3 DNA is TGTGCCAGCAGCCACACTAGTTACAATGAGCAGTTCTTC. The chain combines TRBV5-4 with TRBJ2-1; a weak D match, TRBD2 (5 bases). In germline, CDR1 is SGHNT, CDR2 YYREEE (reference sequence). Trimming took off 4 bases at V and 4 bases at J, with 9 bases between the two ends. This CDR3 is built from 13 residues.

The gene calls are TRBV7-2 and TRBJ1-2; D is perhaps TRBD1 (6 bases). With 2 bases removed from V and 4 bases from J, the gap between germline ends came to 14 bases. This CDR3 comprises 15 residues. Germline values: CDR1 SGHTA, CDR2 FQGNSA. This chain's CDR3 is CASSLTSGAGYGYTF. CDR3 DNA: TGTGCCAGCAGCTTAACTTCGGGGGCTGGCTATGGCTACACCTTC.

The J gene is TRBJ1-6, the V gene TRBV6-5; D gene unclear. The CDR3 loop spans 13 amino acids. The V end was cut by 5 bases, the J end by 6 bases, with 8 bases between. Germline V gene data show CDR1 as MNHEY and CDR2 as SVGAGI. CDR3 sequence (DNA): TGTGCCAGCAGTCTATCGATTAATTCACCCCTCCACTTT. It specifies CASSLSINSPLHF.

The V call is TRBV15, the J call TRBJ1-5, with a weak D call TRBD1 (5 bases). V was shortened by 5 bases and J by 9 bases, with 14 bases between the two germline ends. This CDR3 has 13 amino acids. The germline V gene encodes CDR1 LNHNV and CDR2 YYDKDF (reference sequence). In DNA, the CDR3 is TGTGCCACCAGCCTACAGGTCCGTCGGCCCCAGCATTTT. This sequence encodes CATSLQVRRPQHF.

This clone was counted a single time. The chain employs TRBV12-1 and TRBJ1-6; the DNA was not used to check the table's D call, TRBD1. TRBV12-1 is assigned pseudogene status. The CDR3 totals 12 residues. The CDR3 DNA is TGTGCCAGCAGCCCAGGGGAATCACCCCTCCACTTT. Its protein product is CASSPGESPLHF.

This sequence joins TRBV21-1 and TRBJ1-5; TRBD1, as called in the table, went unchecked against the DNA. TRBV21-1 is labeled a pseudogene. The CDR3 has 14 amino acids. CDR3 nucleotide sequence: TGTGCCAGCAGCGGCTCCAGGGGGAGCCAGCCCCAGCATTTT. Amino acids: CASSGSRGSQPQHF.

With respect to this clone: Other DNA sequences from this sample encode an identical CDR3 as well. The chain combines TRBV30 with TRBJ1-1, with D possibly TRBD1 on 6 matching bases. The CDR3 length is 13 residues. V was shortened by 4 bases and J by 0 bases, with 9 bases between the two germline ends. CDR1 and CDR2 from the germline V gene are GTSNPN and SVGIG (reference sequence). CDR3 loop: CAWTNRVNTEAFF. The CDR3 DNA follows: TGTGCCTGGACGAACAGGGTGAACACTGAAGCTTTCTTT.

This clone has just one count. This chain connects TRBV4-3 to TRBJ1-4; D gene uncertain. The CDR3 is 14 residues long. Trimming removed 0 bases at V and 5 bases at J, with 7 bases between. The germline V gene encodes CDR1 LGHNA and CDR2 YSLEER. CDR3 coding DNA: TGCGCCAGCAGCCAAGAAGAAGGAAATGAAAAACTGTTTTTT. Its translation: CASSQEEGNEKLFF.

J is TRBJ2-7 and V is TRBV20-1; D is possibly TRBD1 (6 bases). Germline CDR1 and CDR2: DFQATT and SNEGSKA (reference sequence). V lost 3 bases and J 0 bases, leaving 12 bases between the germline ends. The CDR3 is 14 residues long. The CDR3 DNA reads TGCAGTGCTAGTCCGGACAGTAACTCCTACGAGCAGTACTTC. It yields the protein CSASPDSNSYEQYF.

The rearrangement links TRBV19 to TRBJ1-5, with 7 nucleotides matching TRBD1. In germline, CDR1 is LNHDA, CDR2 SQIVND (reference sequence). The ends lost 3 bases at V and 6 bases at J; junction bases unmatched: 8. The CDR3 is made up of 15 amino acids. CDR3 sequence (DNA): TGTGCCAGTAGTATCAACAGGGGAGCAGGTCAGCCCCAGCATTTT. Encoded protein: CASSINRGAGQPQHF.

In DNA, the CDR3 is TGCGCCAGCAGCTTGGAAGGCTACCGCTACGAGCAGTACTTC. Its protein product is CASSLEGYRYEQYF. V usage is TRBV5-1 and J usage is TRBJ2-7; D is unclear. CDR3 length: 14 residues. Germline-derived CDR1 and CDR2 are SGHRS and YFSETQ. The germline V and J ends were trimmed by 0 bases and 3 bases, with 10 bases remaining between them.

In this sample, this clone turned up once. The chain recombines TRBV5-1 with TRBJ2-2; D gene unclear. The CDR3 runs to 16 residues. The germline gives CDR1 SGHRS, CDR2 YFSETQ. V shed 0 bases and J shed 4 bases, with 13 bases lying between them. CDR3 in amino acids: CASSLVPQVTTGELFF. The CDR3 bases are TGCGCCAGCAGCTTGGTGCCCCAGGTGACCACCGGGGAGCTGTTTTTT.

The sample holds a few counts of this clone. The chain recombines TRBV4-1 with TRBJ2-7; 9 bases line up with TRBD2. Germline V gene sequence: CDR1 MGHRA, CDR2 YSYEKL. The CDR3 totals 15 residues. After removal of 0 bases from V and 3 bases from J, the junction contained 3 bases not matched to a gene. Here the CDR3 reads CASSQEASGDYEQYF. CDR3 coding DNA: TGCGCCAGCAGCCAAGAGGCTAGCGGGGACTACGAGCAGTACTTC.

The chain has TRBV2 and TRBJ2-1; TRBD2 agrees at 7 bases. V was pared by 7 bases and J by 7 bases, with 13 bases of the junction left unmatched. Germline lookup yields CDR1 SNHLY and CDR2 FYNNEI. The CDR3 covers 15 residues. CDR3 amino acids: CASKETGGRRNEQFF. The CDR3 DNA reads as TGTGCCAGCAAGGAGACGGGGGGTAGGAGGAATGAGCAGTTCTTC.